These T cell receptor beta chains were read from a single sample in a study of CD8 T cells in ankylosing spondylitis. TCRdb passed the 5' RACE reads through MiXCR, listing each CDR3 protein once. The sample shows around 450,000 distinct CDR3 sequences, roughly 26% of them seen only once. Sequencing was done on a sample of blood, either unsorted or a sorted T cell fraction (not recorded which). The receptor set was obtained from a male donor with ankylosing spondylitis. Each CDR3 is given with its conserved first and last residue. Fields, in order: D gene, V gene, clone size, J gene, CDR3 DNA, CDR3 protein. The D gene is left open where the match is weak. Clone size is given for some rows only: seen once, a few or many times, or a class if the clone is expanded.

>TRBD2|TRBV11-2|few|TRBJ2-1
TGTGCCAGCAGCTTGGAACTAGCGGGAGATTTGAGTGAGCAGTTCTTC
CASSLELAGDLSEQFF
>NA|TRBV19|few|TRBJ2-3
TGTGCCAGTAGTAAGGAGGGGTCGACTAGCACAGATACGCAGTATTTT
CASSKEGSTSTDTQYF
>TRBD2|TRBV11-1|few|TRBJ2-1
TGTGCCAGCAGCTTCCCCAGCGGGAGGGCGGGCAATGAGCAGTTCTTC
CASSFPSGRAGNEQFF
>NA|TRBV27|NA|TRBJ2-2
TGTGCCAGCAGTTTCGGCAGGGCCACCGGGGAGCTGTTTTTT
CASSFGRATGELFF
>NA|TRBV7-9|few|TRBJ2-1
TGTGCCAGCAGCTTAGCCCAGGGATACAATGAGCAGTTCTTC
CASSLAQGYNEQFF
>NA|TRBV15|NA|TRBJ1-5
TGTGCCACCAGCAGAGATGGGAATCAGCCCCAGCATTTT
CATSRDGNQPQHF
>NA|TRBV20-1|once|TRBJ1-5
TGCAGTGCTAGCTCGGGATACAATCAGCCCCAGCATTTT
CSASSGYNQPQHF
>NA|TRBV12-3/TRBV12-4|few|TRBJ2-1
TGTGCCAGCAGTTTACAGGGGCAGTACAATGAGCAGTTCTTC
CASSLQGQYNEQFF
>NA|TRBV2|few|TRBJ2-7
TGTGCCAGCAGTGACAGGCGGGAACCTTCTAGGGAGCAGTACTTC
CASSDRREPSREQYF
>TRBD2|TRBV12-3/TRBV12-4|NA|TRBJ2-1
TGTGCCAGCAGGAGACTAGCGTGGAATGAGCAGTTCTTC
CASRRLAWNEQFF
>TRBD1|TRBV28|few|TRBJ2-2
TGTGCCAGCAGTCCACCGGGACAGGGGATTGGCGGGGAGCTGTTTTTT
CASSPPGQGIGGELFF
>TRBD1|TRBV2|NA|TRBJ1-2
TGTGCCAGCAGTCAACAGGGGGGCGAAGGCTACACCTTC
CASSQQGGEGYTF
>NA|TRBV5-1|few|TRBJ2-3
TGCGCCAGCAGCGGGGGGATCGAGCCTAGCACAGATACGCAGTATTTT
CASSGGIEPSTDTQYF
>NA|TRBV11-2|few|TRBJ1-2
TGTGCCAGCAGCCACTCCACAGTTAACTATGGCTACACCTTC
CASSHSTVNYGYTF
>NA|TRBV20-1|NA|TRBJ1-5
TGCAGTGCTAGCCAGACGGAGAATCAGCCCCAGCATTTT
CSASQTENQPQHF
>NA|TRBV5-1|NA|TRBJ1-2
TGCGCCAGCAGCTTGTATCAGGGGCCGTATGGCTACACCTTC
CASSLYQGPYGYTF
>NA|TRBV10-3|few|TRBJ1-1
TGTGCCATCGGCGGGAGGGCGATGAACACTGAAGCTTTCTTT
CAIGGRAMNTEAFF
>NA|TRBV11-2|few|TRBJ2-1
TGTGCCAGCAGCTTTCACTACAATGAGCAGTTCTTC
CASSFHYNEQFF
>NA|TRBV19|NA|TRBJ1-5
TGTGCCAGTAGTATAGGCCGGGCCCAGCCCCAGCATTTT
CASSIGRAQPQHF
>NA|TRBV25-1|few|TRBJ2-2
TGTGCCAGCAGTGAATTTGGGGATCCCGGGGAGCTGTTTTTT
CASSEFGDPGELFF
>NA|TRBV29-1|many|TRBJ2-1
TGCAGCGTTGAGCCCACAGGGTCGGATGAGCAGTTCTTC
CSVEPTGSDEQFF
>NA|TRBV7-9|NA|TRBJ2-4
TGTGCCAGCAGCTTAGTACAAACAGGTTCCCAAAACATTCAGTACTTC
CASSLVQTGSQNIQYF
>TRBD2|TRBV20-1|NA|TRBJ2-5
TGCAGTGCTAGAGATTTACTAGCGGCCAAATACAAGGAGACCCAGTACTTC
CSARDLLAAKYKETQYF
>TRBD1|TRBV5-6|NA|TRBJ2-3
TGTGCCAGCAGCTGGGGGGACAGGGAGGGAGATACGCAGTATTTT
CASSWGDREGDTQYF
>NA|TRBV7-2|NA|TRBJ2-5
TGTGCCAGCAGCTTAAGCGGGTTCTTCCCCCAGTACTTC
CASSLSGFFPQYF
>NA|TRBV20-1|few|TRBJ1-1
TGCAGTGCTAGAGTTGACTCTAGGAACACTGAAGCTTTCTTT
CSARVDSRNTEAFF
>NA|TRBV9|few|TRBJ1-4
TGTGCCAGCAGCACTACCCCTATAACAACTAATGAAAAACTGTTTTTT
CASSTTPITTNEKLFF
>TRBD2|TRBV7-8|NA|TRBJ2-3
TGTGCCAGCAGCGACCTAGCGGGACTCACAGATACGCAGTATTTT
CASSDLAGLTDTQYF
>NA|TRBV29-1|few|TRBJ2-1
TGCAGCGTTGAATTGGGCACAGGAATCCCCGAGCAGTTCTTC
CSVELGTGIPEQFF
>NA|TRBV3-1|NA|TRBJ2-1
TGTGCCAGCAGCCCGGACCCCTTCTACAATGAGCAGTTCTTC
CASSPDPFYNEQFF
>NA|TRBV6-2/TRBV6-3|NA|TRBJ1-1
TGTGCCAGCAGTGCTAGGTTGGGCCTGAACACTGAAGCTTTCTTT
CASSARLGLNTEAFF
>NA|TRBV5-6|NA|TRBJ2-1
TGTGCCAGCAGCTTGGCCCTGGGCGGGACGGGTAATGAGCAGTTCTTC
CASSLALGGTGNEQFF
>NA|TRBV20-1|NA|TRBJ1-5
TGCAGTGCCGGGACCCTGTACGATCAGCCCCAGCATTTT
CSAGTLYDQPQHF
>NA|TRBV11-3|many|TRBJ1-5
TGTGCCAGCAGCGGACAGTACAATCAGCCCCAGCATTTT
CASSGQYNQPQHF